This T cell receptor (beta chain) was captured in a study of response to subunit inactivated influenza vaccine. MiXCR, applied by TCRdb to the RT-PCR reads, yields one record per CDR3 protein. The sample includes under 950,000 distinct CDR3 sequences, 21% seen only once; the top ten take roughly 10%. J gave up 7 bases and V 6 bases, and 5 bases lay outside the gene matches. The V gene's germline CDR1 is MNHNS and CDR2 SASEGT. This CDR3 has 13 residues. With regard to this clonotype: Antigen unknown.

General study findings and limits: Authors proposed each seasonal influenza vaccination draws in few new T cells.

The sequenced sample was PBMCs from blood, obtained around 5 days after vaccination. J is TRBJ2-1 and V is TRBV6-1; TRBD1 matches 8 bases. This TCR was sampled from a man aged 45-60 years who received an inactivated influenza vaccine. The CDR3 bases are TGTGCCAGCAGGAATAACAGGGGGAATGAGCAGTTCTTC. It specifies CASRNNRGNEQFF.